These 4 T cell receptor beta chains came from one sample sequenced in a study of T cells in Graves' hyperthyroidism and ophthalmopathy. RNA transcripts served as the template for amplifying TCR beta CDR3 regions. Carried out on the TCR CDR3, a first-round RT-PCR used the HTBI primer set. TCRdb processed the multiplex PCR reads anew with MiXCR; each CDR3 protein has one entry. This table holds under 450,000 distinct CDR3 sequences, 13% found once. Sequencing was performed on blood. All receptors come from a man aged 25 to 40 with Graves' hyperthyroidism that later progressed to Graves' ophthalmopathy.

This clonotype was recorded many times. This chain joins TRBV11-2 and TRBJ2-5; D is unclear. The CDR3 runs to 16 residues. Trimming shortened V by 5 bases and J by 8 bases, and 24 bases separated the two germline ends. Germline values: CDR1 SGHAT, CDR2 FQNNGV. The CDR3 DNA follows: TGTGCCAGCAGCACCACTGGCGATCAGCTTAAGAGAACCCAGTACTTC. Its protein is CASSTTGDQLKRTQYF.

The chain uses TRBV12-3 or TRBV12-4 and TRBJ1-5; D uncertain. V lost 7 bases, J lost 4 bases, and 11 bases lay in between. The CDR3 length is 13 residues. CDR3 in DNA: TGTGCCAGCAACGCGGGTGGTAATCAGCCCCAGCATTTT. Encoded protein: CASNAGGNQPQHF.

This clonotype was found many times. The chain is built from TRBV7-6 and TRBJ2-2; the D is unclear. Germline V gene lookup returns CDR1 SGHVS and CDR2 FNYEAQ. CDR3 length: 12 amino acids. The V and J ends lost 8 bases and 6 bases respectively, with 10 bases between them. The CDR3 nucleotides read TGTGCCAGCTGGGCCAGCCCCGGGGAGCTGTTTTTT. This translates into CASWASPGELFF.

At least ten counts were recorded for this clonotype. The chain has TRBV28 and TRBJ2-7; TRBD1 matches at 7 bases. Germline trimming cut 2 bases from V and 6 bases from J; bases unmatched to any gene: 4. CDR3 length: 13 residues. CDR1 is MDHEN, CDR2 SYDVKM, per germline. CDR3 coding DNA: TGTGCCAGCAGTTTACAAACAGGGGCCGAGCAGTACTTC. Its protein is CASSLQTGAEQYF.